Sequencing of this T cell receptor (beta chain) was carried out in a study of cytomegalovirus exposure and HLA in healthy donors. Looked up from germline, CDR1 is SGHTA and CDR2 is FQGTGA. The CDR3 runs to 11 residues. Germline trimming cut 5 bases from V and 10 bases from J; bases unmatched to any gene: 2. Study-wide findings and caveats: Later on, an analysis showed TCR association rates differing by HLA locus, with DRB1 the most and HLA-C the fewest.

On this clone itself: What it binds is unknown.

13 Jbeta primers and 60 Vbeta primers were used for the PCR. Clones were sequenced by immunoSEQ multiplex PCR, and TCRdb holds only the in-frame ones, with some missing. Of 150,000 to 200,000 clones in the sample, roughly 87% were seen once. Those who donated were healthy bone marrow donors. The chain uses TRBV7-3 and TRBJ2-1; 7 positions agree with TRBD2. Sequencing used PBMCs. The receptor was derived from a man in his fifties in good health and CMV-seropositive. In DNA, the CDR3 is TGTGCCAGCAGCGCCGGGGGGGAGCAGTTCTTC. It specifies CASSAGGEQFF.